The 21 T cell receptor beta chains in this list originate from one sample, sequenced in a study of radiotherapy plus CTLA-4 blockade in lung cancer. Libraries were prepared by immunoSEQ multiplex PCR; TCRdb keeps only in-frame clonotypes and omits some of them. Of 85,000 to 120,000 clones in the sample, 85% are singletons; the top ten hold under 3%. The sample here was peripheral blood, taken from a patient treated with radiotherapy plus ipilimumab. The receptors were gathered from a human donor with non-small cell lung cancer that progressed on radiotherapy plus ipilimumab. Some clones in this sample may be carry-over from other donors' samples.

This chain links TRBV7-8 with TRBJ1-5; D not certain. V lost 5 bases and J lost 1, with 9 bases in between. This CDR3 comprises 14 residues. From germline, CDR1 is SGHVS and CDR2 FQNEAQ. The CDR3 DNA sequence: TGTGCCAGCAGCCGATTTGGGAGCAATCAGCCCCAGCATTTT. Translated: CASSRFGSNQPQHF.

V usage is TRBV5-1 and J usage is TRBJ1-2; D may be TRBD1 (5 bases). From germline, CDR1 is SGHRS and CDR2 YFSETQ. V lost 0 bases and J lost 5, with 17 bases in between. The CDR3 runs 16 residues. CDR3 sequence reads: CASSLDPGAGGYGYTF. DNA of the CDR3: TGCGCCAGCAGCTTGGACCCCGGGGCCGGGGGTTATGGCTACACCTTC.

The rearrangement links TRBV29-1 to TRBJ1-5; D may be TRBD1 (5 bases). Trimming shortened V by 8 bases and J by 9 bases, and 17 bases separated the two germline ends. CDR1 is SQVTM and CDR2 is ANQGSEA in the germline V gene. CDR3 length: 12 residues. Here the CDR3 reads CSTRDGSGPQHF. CDR3 DNA sequence: TGCAGCACAAGGGACGGCTCGGGGCCCCAGCATTTT.

The V call is TRBV7-2, the J call TRBJ2-3; 7 bases fit TRBD1. Germline assignment: CDR1 SGHTA and CDR2 FQGNSA. V lost 1 base to trimming and J lost 0 bases; unmatched junction nucleotides: 13. The length of the CDR3 is 19 residues. CDR3 nucleotide sequence: TGTGCCAGCAGCTTAGGCTCTGTCGTTAGGGGGCCCAGCACAGATACGCAGTATTTT. This codes for CASSLGSVVRGPSTDTQYF.

The chain employs TRBV7-6 and TRBJ1-2, with D maybe TRBD1 (5 bases). V was pared by 2 bases and J by 2 bases, with 21 bases between. This CDR3 has 18 residues. Germline V lookup: CDR1 SGHVS, CDR2 FNYEAQ. The CDR3 coding sequence is TGTGCCAGCAGCTTAAAACTGGGTACGGTGAGGGGAAACTATGGCTACACCTTC. Residues: CASSLKLGTVRGNYGYTF.

This sequence joins TRBV5-1 and TRBJ1-1; D is unresolved. Per germline, CDR1 SGHRS and CDR2 YFSETQ. The CDR3 spans 13 residues. V was cut by 2 bases and J by 7 bases, with 12 bases left in between. CDR3 in DNA: TGCGCCAGCAGCTTTATCCCCCTGGATGAAGCTTTCTTT. This encodes CASSFIPLDEAFF.

The V call is TRBV5-1, the J call TRBJ2-1; D possibly corresponds to TRBD1 (8 bases). V was pared by 2 bases and J by 1 base, with 13 bases between. Germline V lookup: CDR1 SGHRS, CDR2 YFSETQ. This CDR3 comprises 16 residues. The CDR3 region is CASSFTGGESYNEQFF. The CDR3 DNA is TGCGCCAGCAGCTTCACAGGGGGGGAGTCCTACAATGAGCAGTTCTTC.

V gene TRBV23-1 combines with J gene TRBJ2-5; 8 bases line up with TRBD2. TRBV23-1 carries the ORF label, with uncertain function. The CDR3 is 14 amino acids. V lost 7 bases and J lost 4; bases outside the gene matches: 8. CDR3 sequence: CASTPGRGGETQYF. CDR3 DNA: TGCGCCAGCACCCCTGGTCGGGGGGGAGAGACCCAGTACTTC.

This chain connects TRBV27 to TRBJ2-7; D is ambiguous. The CDR3 consists of 14 residues. The germline V gene encodes CDR1 MNHEY and CDR2 SMNVEV (reference sequence). With 10 bases removed from V and 0 bases from J, the gap between germline ends came to 16 bases. CDR3 residues: CATRRGRSSYEQYF. DNA of the CDR3: TGTGCCACGCGCCGTGGCAGGAGCTCCTACGAGCAGTACTTC.

The rearrangement links TRBV7-9 to TRBJ1-4; D is possibly TRBD1 (5 bases). Germline CDR1 is SEHNR and CDR2 is FQNEAQ (reference sequence). The CDR3 extends over 14 amino acids. V dropped 1 base and J dropped 7 bases, with 10 bases sitting between them. The CDR3 sequence is CASSLGQGSEKLFF. The CDR3 bases are TGTGCCAGCAGCTTAGGGCAGGGTAGTGAAAAACTGTTTTTT.

The gene calls are TRBV2 and TRBJ1-1; TRBD1 agrees at 10 bases. The germline V gene encodes CDR1 SNHLY and CDR2 FYNNEI. Germline trimming cut 8 bases from V and 5 bases from J; bases unmatched to any gene: 2. The CDR3 is made up of 12 amino acids. Written as DNA, the CDR3 is TGTGCCAGCCAGGGACAGGGGACTGAAGCTTTCTTT. Residues: CASQGQGTEAFF.

This clone has only one observation. This sequence joins TRBV10-3 and TRBJ2-7, with 8 bases matching TRBD1. Germline V gene sequence: CDR1 ENHRY, CDR2 SYGVKD. This CDR3 is built from 13 residues. Unmatched junction bases numbered 4, after V lost 6 bases and J lost 3 bases. The CDR3 protein is CAISGQGNYEQYF. Written as DNA, the CDR3 is TGTGCCATCAGCGGACAGGGCAACTACGAGCAGTACTTC.

This clone was detected only once. The V call is TRBV6-4, the J call TRBJ2-6; possible D gene TRBD1, 5 bases. This CDR3 is 15 amino acids long. Trimming stripped 4 bases from V and 3 bases from J, with 10 bases between. In germline, CDR1 is MRHNA, CDR2 SNTAGT. CDR3 DNA sequence: TGTGCCAGCAGTGCTCAGGGTGATGGGGCCAACGTCCTGACTTTC. Its translation: CASSAQGDGANVLTF.

This clone was observed a single time. The chain uses TRBV28 and TRBJ1-2; TRBD1 agrees at 8 bases. V was pared by 2 bases and J by 2 bases, with 4 bases of the junction left unmatched. The CDR3 extends over 15 amino acids. Germline CDR1 reads MDHEN; CDR2 reads SYDVKM. The CDR3: CASSLIDRGNYGYTF. CDR3 nucleotides: TGTGCCAGCAGTTTAATAGACAGGGGCAACTATGGCTACACCTTC.

This clone was recorded only once. This chain uses TRBV5-8 with TRBJ1-6; a possible D gene is TRBD1 (6 bases). V shed 6 bases and J shed 13 bases, with 17 bases lying between them. Germline lookup yields CDR1 SGHTS and CDR2 YDEGEE. The CDR3 has 13 amino acids. This CDR3 reads CASNTLQGLPLHF. CDR3 bases: TGTGCCAGCAACACCCTACAGGGTCTTCCCCTCCACTTT.

J is TRBJ1-4 and V is TRBV29-1, with TRBD1 matching 7 bases. The CDR3 loop spans 14 amino acids. Trimming cost V 0 bases and J 4 bases; bases outside gene matches: 2. Germline V lookup: CDR1 SQVTM, CDR2 ANQGSEA. The CDR3 spells CSVEDGTDNEKLFF. In DNA form, the CDR3 reads TGCAGCGTTGAAGACGGGACAGATAATGAAAAACTGTTTTTT.

This chain joins TRBV4-3 and TRBJ2-1; D gene uncertain. The CDR3 is made up of 13 amino acids. V was clipped by 3 bases and J by 8 bases, with 11 bases between them. From germline, CDR1 is LGHNA and CDR2 YSLEER. The DNA for the CDR3 is TGCGCCAGCAGCCAGAGACGGGCTGATGAGCAGTTCTTC. It codes for CASSQRRADEQFF.

This chain connects TRBV4-1 to TRBJ2-3; 7 bases align to TRBD2. V lost 0 bases, J lost 6 bases, and 12 bases stayed unmatched. The CDR3 has 17 amino acids. Germline CDR1 is MGHRA and CDR2 is YSYEKL. The CDR3 region has the DNA TGCGCCAGCAGCCAAGATGGGGGGGGTGGACCACCTGATACGCAGTATTTT. Protein product: CASSQDGGGGPPDTQYF.

This clone was observed once. The chain joins TRBV11-1 to TRBJ2-3; TRBD2 matches at 10 bases. After removal of 2 bases from V and 5 bases from J, the junction contained 16 bases not matched to a gene. Germline CDR1 is SGHAT and CDR2 is FQDESV (reference sequence). This CDR3 spans 19 amino acids. The CDR3 is CASSLRASGGGQWIDTQYF. CDR3 in DNA: TGTGCCAGCAGCTTACGGGCCAGCGGGGGGGGCCAATGGATAGATACGCAGTATTTT.

This chain uses TRBV29-1 with TRBJ2-2; D is uncertain. This CDR3 has 14 residues. The germline gives CDR1 SQVTM, CDR2 ANQGSEA. Trimming shortened V by 3 bases and J by 0 bases, and 8 bases separated the two germline ends. The CDR3 here is CSVEGWPNTGELFF. The CDR3 nucleotides read TGCAGCGTTGAGGGGTGGCCGAACACCGGGGAGCTGTTTTTT.

The chain couples TRBV6-6 to TRBJ2-7; a possible D gene is TRBD2 (5 bases). CDR3 length: 15 amino acids. The germline V gene encodes CDR1 MNHNY and CDR2 SVGAGI (reference sequence). Trimming pared 4 bases from V and 3 bases from J, leaving 16 bases between. CDR3 DNA: TGTGCCAGCAGTTTCCCACCCGGAGGATACTACGAGCAGTACTTC. Protein: CASSFPPGGYYEQYF.